The rows below give T cell receptor beta chains drawn from one sample of a study of early T cells in non-severe SARS-CoV-2 infection. TCRdb fed the 5' RACE reads into MiXCR, producing one record per CDR3 protein. In the table there are tens of thousands of distinct CDR3 sequences, around 4.5% of which are singletons. Input material: whole blood. These receptors were collected from an adult who was a healthcare worker with PCR-confirmed SARS-CoV-2 infection or an uninfected control (not recorded which). Both conserved end residues are part of each CDR3. The D gene is left open where the match is weak. Clone sizes are given selectively: once, few, many, or a class where the clone is expanded.

>TRBJ1-1|15|many|TRBV28|TRBD1
CASTPGDRKNTEAFF
TGTGCCAGCACCCCGGGGGACAGAAAGAACACTGAAGCTTTCTTT
>TRBJ1-3|13|few|TRBV29-1|NA
CSVSARAGNTIYF
TGCAGCGTTTCCGCAAGGGCTGGAAACACCATATATTTT
>TRBJ2-7|14|many|TRBV7-9|TRBD1
CASSWGQGSYEQYF
TGTGCCAGCAGCTGGGGACAGGGTTCCTACGAGCAGTACTTC
>TRBJ2-1|12|many|TRBV12-3/TRBV12-4|NA
CASSPVPGEQFF
TGTGCCAGCAGCCCGGTACCCGGCGAGCAGTTCTTC
>TRBJ2-3|16|many|TRBV28|TRBD2
CASSLASSGRRNTQYF
TGTGCCAGCAGTTTAGCGTCTAGCGGGAGACGGAATACGCAGTATTTT
>TRBJ2-7|15|many|TRBV7-6|NA
CASSPQVGLTDEQYF
TGTGCCAGCAGCCCCCAGGTTGGGCTTACCGACGAGCAGTACTTC
>TRBJ1-4|15|NA|TRBV19|NA
CASSISRGPNEKLFF
TGTGCCAGTAGTATAAGTCGGGGGCCTAATGAAAAACTGTTTTTT
>TRBJ1-5|13|many|TRBV20-1|NA
CSAIWGVNQPQHF
TGCAGTGCTATTTGGGGGGTCAATCAGCCCCAGCATTTT
>TRBJ1-1|17|NA|TRBV4-3|NA
CASSQDLSPRVGAEAFF
TGCGCCAGCAGCCAAGATCTTTCCCCCAGGGTCGGGGCTGAAGCTTTCTTT
>TRBJ2-7|15|many|TRBV20-1|NA
CSASRAENTYGEQYF
TGCAGTGCTAGTCGGGCAGAGAATACCTACGGGGAGCAGTACTTC
>TRBJ2-1|14|many|TRBV7-9|NA
CASSYAGPTDEQFF
TGTGCCAGCAGCTACGCTGGACCGACCGATGAGCAGTTCTTC
>TRBJ1-1|13|NA|TRBV6-5|NA
CASGAEPDAEAFF
TGTGCCAGCGGGGCAGAACCGGATGCTGAAGCTTTCTTT
>TRBJ2-1|12|NA|TRBV6-1|NA
CASSGRCNEQFF
TGTGCCAGCAGTGGGCGGTGCAATGAGCAGTTCTTC
>TRBJ2-7|16|medium-sized|TRBV28|NA
CASRAKQVFSNYEQYF
TGTGCCAGCAGAGCAAAACAGGTGTTTTCTAACTACGAGCAGTACTTC
>TRBJ1-4|15|few|TRBV7-6|NA
CASSSTGGHGEKLFF
TGTGCCAGCAGCTCAACGGGGGGACATGGTGAAAAACTGTTTTTT
>TRBJ2-7|15|many|TRBV19|NA
CASSSNSVLNGEQYF
TGTGCCAGTAGCTCGAACAGCGTCCTAAACGGGGAGCAGTACTTC
>TRBJ2-2|14|few|TRBV29-1|NA
CSVEDHLGYGELFF
TGCAGCGTTGAAGACCATCTCGGTTACGGGGAGCTGTTTTTT
>TRBJ2-1|13|many|TRBV12-3/TRBV12-4|NA
CASSLHQGTEQFF
TGTGCCAGCAGTTTACATCAGGGGACTGAGCAGTTCTTC
>TRBJ1-5|14|many|TRBV19|NA
CASSIETENQPQHF
TGTGCCAGTAGTATAGAGACAGAGAATCAGCCCCAGCATTTT
>TRBJ1-1|16|few|TRBV28|TRBD1
CASSPLATGRNTEAFF
TGTGCCAGCAGTCCCCTCGCGACAGGGCGAAACACTGAAGCTTTCTTT
>TRBJ2-5|17|few|TRBV9|TRBD2
CASSVGLLSGSGETQYF
TGTGCCAGCAGCGTAGGTCTATTGAGCGGGAGCGGAGAGACCCAGTACTTC
>TRBJ2-1|14|many|TRBV20-1|NA
CSARGRSSYNEQFF
TGCAGTGCTCGGGGGAGGAGCTCCTACAATGAGCAGTTCTTC